The source of this T cell receptor beta chain is a study of blood T cell repertoires in COVID-19. As handled by the study authors: Reference gene primer amplification yielded estimated nucleated cell counts. Assay used: immunoSEQ multiplex PCR; TCRdb lists only in-frame clones, some missing. Clonal size and the V and J genes are those of that table, whereas D and trimming came from the DNA. The data hold approximately 460,000 clones, with approximately 92% observed a single time. This CDR3 is built from 15 residues. V lost 2 bases and J lost 8; bases outside the gene matches: 9. Germline CDR1 reads SGHAT; CDR2 reads FQDESV (reference sequence).

The TCR comes from a man aged 18 to 29 with COVID-19, enrolled during active disease. This chain links TRBV11-1 with TRBJ2-3; TRBD2 matches at 8 bases. Material: peripheral blood. CDR3 DNA sequence: TGTGCCAGCAGCTTAATGGCGGGAGGAGATAGTACGCAGTATTTT. It translates to CASSLMAGGDSTQYF. Supplemented by reference TRBV11-1 and TRBJ2-3, the full variable domain reads EAEVAQSPRYKITEKSQAVAFWCDPISGHATLYWYRQILGQGPELLVQFQDESVVDDSQLPKDRFSAERLKGVDSTLKIQPAELGDSAMYLCASSLMAGGDSTQYFGPGTRLTVL.